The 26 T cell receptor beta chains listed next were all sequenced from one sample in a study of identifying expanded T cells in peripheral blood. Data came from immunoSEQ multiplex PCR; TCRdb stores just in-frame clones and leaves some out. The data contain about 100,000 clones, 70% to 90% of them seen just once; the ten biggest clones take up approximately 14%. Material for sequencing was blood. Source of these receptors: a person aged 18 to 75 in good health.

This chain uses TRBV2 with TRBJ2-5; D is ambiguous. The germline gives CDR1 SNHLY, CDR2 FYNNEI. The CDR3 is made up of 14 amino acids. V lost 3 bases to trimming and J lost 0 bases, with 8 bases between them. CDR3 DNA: TGTGCCAGCAGTGACTTAACAGACCAAGAGACCCAGTACTTC. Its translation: CASSDLTDQETQYF.

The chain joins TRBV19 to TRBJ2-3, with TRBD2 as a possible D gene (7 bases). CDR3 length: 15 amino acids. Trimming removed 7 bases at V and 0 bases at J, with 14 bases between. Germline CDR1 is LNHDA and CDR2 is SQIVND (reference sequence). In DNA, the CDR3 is TGTGCCAGTAACCCTCGGGGGGCTAGCACAGATACGCAGTATTTT. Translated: CASNPRGASTDTQYF.

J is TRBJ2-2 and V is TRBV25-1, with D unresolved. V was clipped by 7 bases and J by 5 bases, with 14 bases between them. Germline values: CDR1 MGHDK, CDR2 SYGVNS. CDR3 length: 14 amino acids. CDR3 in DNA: TGTGCCAGCACCGAAGCCACCGGGACCGGGGAGCTGTTTTTT. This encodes CASTEATGTGELFF.

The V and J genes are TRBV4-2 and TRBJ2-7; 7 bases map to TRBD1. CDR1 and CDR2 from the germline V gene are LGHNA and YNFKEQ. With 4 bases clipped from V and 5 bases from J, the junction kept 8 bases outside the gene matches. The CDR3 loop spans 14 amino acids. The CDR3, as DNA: TGTGCCAGCAGCCTTAGGACAGGTGAGGACGAGCAGTACTTC. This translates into CASSLRTGEDEQYF.

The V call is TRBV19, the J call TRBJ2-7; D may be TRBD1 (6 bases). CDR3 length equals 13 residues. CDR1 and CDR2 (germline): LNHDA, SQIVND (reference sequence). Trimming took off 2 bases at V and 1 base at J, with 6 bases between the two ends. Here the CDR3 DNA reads TGTGCCAGTAGTATACAGGGGTCCTACGAGCAGTACTTC. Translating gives CASSIQGSYEQYF.

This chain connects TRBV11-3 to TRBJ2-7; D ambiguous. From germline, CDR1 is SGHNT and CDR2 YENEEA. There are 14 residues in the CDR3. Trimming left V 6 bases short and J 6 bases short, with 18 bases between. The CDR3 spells CASRPRDGSTEQYF. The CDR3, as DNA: TGTGCCAGCAGGCCCCGAGACGGCTCAACCGAGCAGTACTTC.

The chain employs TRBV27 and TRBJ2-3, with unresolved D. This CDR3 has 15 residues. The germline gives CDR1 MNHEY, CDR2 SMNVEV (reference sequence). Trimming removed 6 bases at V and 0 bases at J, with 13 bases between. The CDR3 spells CASRAELPSTDTQYF. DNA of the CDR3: TGTGCCAGCAGGGCAGAATTACCTAGCACAGATACGCAGTATTTT.

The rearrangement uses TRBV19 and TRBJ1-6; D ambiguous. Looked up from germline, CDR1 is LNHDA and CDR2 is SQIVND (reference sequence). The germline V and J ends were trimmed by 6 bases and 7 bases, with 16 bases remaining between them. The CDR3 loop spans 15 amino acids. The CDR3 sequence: CASSQPRGKNSPLHF. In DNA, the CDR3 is TGTGCCAGTAGCCAACCCCGGGGAAAAAATTCACCCCTCCACTTT. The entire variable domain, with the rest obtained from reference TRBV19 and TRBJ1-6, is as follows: DGGITQSPKYLFRKEGQNVTLSCEQNLNHDAMYWYRQDPGQGLRLIYYSQIVNDFQKGDIAEGYSVSREKKESFPLTVTSAQKNPTAFYLCASSQPRGKNSPLHFGNGTRLTVT.

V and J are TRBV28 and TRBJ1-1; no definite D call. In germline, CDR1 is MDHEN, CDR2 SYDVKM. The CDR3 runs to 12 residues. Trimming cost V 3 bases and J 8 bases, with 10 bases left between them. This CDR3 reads CASSFGGREAFF. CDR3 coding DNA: TGTGCCAGCAGTTTCGGCGGCAGGGAAGCTTTCTTT.

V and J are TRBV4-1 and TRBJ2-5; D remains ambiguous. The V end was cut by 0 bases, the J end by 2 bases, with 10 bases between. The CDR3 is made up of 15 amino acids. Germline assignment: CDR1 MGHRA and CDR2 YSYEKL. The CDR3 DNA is TGCGCCAGCAGCCAAGACCCCAAGGAACAAGAGACCCAGTACTTC. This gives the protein CASSQDPKEQETQYF.

CDR3 sequence (DNA): TGTGCCAGCAGTAGCAGACCTCAGTACCAAGAGACCCAGTACTTC. It encodes CASSSRPQYQETQYF. The chain has TRBV7-2 and TRBJ2-5, with unresolved D. The CDR3 length is 15 residues. The V and J ends lost 6 bases and 0 bases respectively, with 14 bases between them. Germline V gives CDR1 SGHTA, CDR2 FQGNSA.

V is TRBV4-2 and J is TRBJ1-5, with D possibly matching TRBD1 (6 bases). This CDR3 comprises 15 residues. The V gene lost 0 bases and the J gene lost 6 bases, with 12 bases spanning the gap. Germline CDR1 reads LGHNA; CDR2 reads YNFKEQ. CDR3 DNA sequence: TGTGCCAGCAGCCAAGATACTACAGGGCGTCAGCCCCAGCATTTT. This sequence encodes CASSQDTTGRQPQHF.

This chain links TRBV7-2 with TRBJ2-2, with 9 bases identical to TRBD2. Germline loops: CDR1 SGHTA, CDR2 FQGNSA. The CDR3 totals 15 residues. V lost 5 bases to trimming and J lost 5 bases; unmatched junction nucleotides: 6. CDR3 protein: CASSTGLAGTGELFF. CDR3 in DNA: TGTGCCAGCAGCACGGGACTAGCTGGAACCGGGGAGCTGTTTTTT.

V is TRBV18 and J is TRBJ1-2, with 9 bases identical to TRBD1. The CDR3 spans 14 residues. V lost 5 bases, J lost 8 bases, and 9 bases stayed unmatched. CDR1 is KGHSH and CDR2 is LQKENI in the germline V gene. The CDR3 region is CASSADRGISGYTF. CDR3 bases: TGTGCCAGCTCAGCGGACAGGGGAATAAGCGGCTACACCTTC.

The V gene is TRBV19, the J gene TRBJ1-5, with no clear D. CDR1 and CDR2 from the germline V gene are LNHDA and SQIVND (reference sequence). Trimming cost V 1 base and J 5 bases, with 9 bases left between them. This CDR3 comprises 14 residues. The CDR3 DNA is TGTGCCAGTAGTATAGCCAGCAGTTATCAGCCCCAGCATTTT. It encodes CASSIASSYQPQHF.

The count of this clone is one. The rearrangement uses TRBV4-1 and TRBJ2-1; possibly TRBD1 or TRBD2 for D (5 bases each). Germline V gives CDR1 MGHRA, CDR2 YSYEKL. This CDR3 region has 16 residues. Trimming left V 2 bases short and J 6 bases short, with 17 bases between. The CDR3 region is CASSQQVGPSSNEQFF. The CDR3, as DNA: TGCGCCAGCAGCCAACAGGTGGGACCTTCTTCCAATGAGCAGTTCTTC.

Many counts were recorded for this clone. CDR3 coding DNA: TGTGCCAGCAGCTTAGACCAAATCATTCAGTACTTC. Its protein is CASSLDQIIQYF. The chain has TRBV11-2 and TRBJ2-4, with unresolved D. The CDR3 totals 12 residues. Per germline, CDR1 SGHAT and CDR2 FQNNGV. V lost 0 bases and J 9 bases, leaving 6 bases between the germline ends.

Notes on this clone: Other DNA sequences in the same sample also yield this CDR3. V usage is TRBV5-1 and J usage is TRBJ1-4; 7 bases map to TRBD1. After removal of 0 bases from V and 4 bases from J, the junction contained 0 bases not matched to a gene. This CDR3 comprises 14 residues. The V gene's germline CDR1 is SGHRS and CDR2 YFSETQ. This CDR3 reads CASSLDRGNEKLFF. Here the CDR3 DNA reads TGCGCCAGCAGCTTGGACAGGGGTAATGAAAAACTGTTTTTT.

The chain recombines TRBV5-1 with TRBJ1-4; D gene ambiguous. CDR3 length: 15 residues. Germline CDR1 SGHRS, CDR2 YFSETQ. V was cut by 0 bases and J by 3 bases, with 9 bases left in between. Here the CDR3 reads CASSLESVSNEKLFF. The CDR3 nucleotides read TGCGCCAGCAGCTTGGAGTCCGTCTCTAATGAAAAACTGTTTTTT.

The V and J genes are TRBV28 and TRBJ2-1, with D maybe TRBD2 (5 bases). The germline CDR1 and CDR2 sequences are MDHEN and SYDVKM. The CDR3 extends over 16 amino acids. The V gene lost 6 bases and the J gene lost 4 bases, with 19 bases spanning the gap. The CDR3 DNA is TGTGCCAGCAGCCGGACTGCCTTTGGGGAATACAATGAGCAGTTCTTC. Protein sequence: CASSRTAFGEYNEQFF.

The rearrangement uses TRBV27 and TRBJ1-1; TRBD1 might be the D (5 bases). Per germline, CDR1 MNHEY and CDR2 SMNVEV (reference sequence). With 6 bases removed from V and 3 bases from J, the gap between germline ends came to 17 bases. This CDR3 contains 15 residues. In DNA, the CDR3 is TGTGCCAGCAGACCCGGCGGGGGGTACTACACTGAAGCTTTCTTT. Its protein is CASRPGGGYYTEAFF.

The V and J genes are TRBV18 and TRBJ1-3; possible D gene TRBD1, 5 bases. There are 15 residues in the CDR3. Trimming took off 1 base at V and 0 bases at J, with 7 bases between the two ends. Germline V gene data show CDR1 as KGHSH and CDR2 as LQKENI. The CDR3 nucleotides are TGTGCCAGCTCACCACTGGACACCTCTGGAAACACCATATATTTT. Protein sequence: CASSPLDTSGNTIYF.

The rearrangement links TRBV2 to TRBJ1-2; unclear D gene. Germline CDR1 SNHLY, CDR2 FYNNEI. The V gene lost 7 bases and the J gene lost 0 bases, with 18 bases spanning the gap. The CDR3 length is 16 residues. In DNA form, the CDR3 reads TGTGCCAGCACTTTAGTGACCGATTTTACTAACTATGGCTACACCTTC. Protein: CASTLVTDFTNYGYTF.

In nucleotides, the CDR3 is TGTGCCAGCAGCTTAACGGCGGGCCTCACAGATACGCAGTATTTT. The encoded protein is CASSLTAGLTDTQYF. The chain couples TRBV7-3 to TRBJ2-3; D perhaps matches TRBD2 (5 bases). Trimming left V 0 bases short and J 2 bases short, with 9 bases between. Germline CDR1 SGHTA, CDR2 FQGTGA. The CDR3 consists of 15 residues.

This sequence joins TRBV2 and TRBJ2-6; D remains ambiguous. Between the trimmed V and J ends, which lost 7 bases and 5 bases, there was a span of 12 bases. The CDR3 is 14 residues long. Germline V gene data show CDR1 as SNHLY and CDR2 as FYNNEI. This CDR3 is CASTNPRRANVLTF. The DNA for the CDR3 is TGTGCCAGCACTAACCCGCGCCGGGCCAACGTCCTGACTTTC.

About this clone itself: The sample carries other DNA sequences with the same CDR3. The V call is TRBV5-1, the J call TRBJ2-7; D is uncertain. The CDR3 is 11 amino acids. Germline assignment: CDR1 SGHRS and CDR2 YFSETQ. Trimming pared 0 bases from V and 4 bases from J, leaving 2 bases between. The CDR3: CASSLGYEQYF. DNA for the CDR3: TGCGCCAGCAGCTTGGGTTACGAGCAGTACTTC. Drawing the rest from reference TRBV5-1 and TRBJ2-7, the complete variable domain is KAGVTQTPRYLIKTRGQQVTLSCSPISGHRSVSWYQQTPGQGLQFLFEYFSETQRNKGNFPGRFSGRQFSNSRSEMNVSTLELGDSALYLCASSLGYEQYFGPGTRLTVT.